This is a list of T cell receptor beta chains from one sample in a study of T cell responses to AZD1222 COVID-19 vaccine. Generated by immunoSEQ multiplex PCR, the TCRdb table keeps only in-frame clones and is missing some. Of 130,000 or so clones detected, more than 75% appear once; the ten largest clones hold 1.1%. The sequencing used peripheral blood, collected 28 days after the second AZD1222 dose. The source is an adult who received the AZD1222 COVID-19 vaccine. The CDR3 runs from the conserved cysteine through the conserved F or W. D genes are given only for firm matches. A row's size may be missing; if present it is once, few, many or a size class.

d_gene | j_gene | v_gene | abundance | CDR3nt | CDR3aa
NA | TRBJ1-2 | TRBV19 | NA | TGTGCCAGTCGATGGGAGCCCGACTATGGCTACACCTTC | CASRWEPDYGYTF
NA | TRBJ2-1 | TRBV5-1 | NA | TGCGCCAGCAGCTTGATAGATTGGGCCCCCCCGGGGATCAATGAGCAGTTCTTC | CASSLIDWAPPGINEQFF
TRBD1 | TRBJ2-7 | TRBV5-5 | NA | TGTGCCAGCAGCTTGGCCCCAGGGGGTAGGTACGAGCAGTACTTC | CASSLAPGGRYEQYF
TRBD1 | TRBJ2-1 | TRBV24-1 | NA | TGTGCCACCAGTGATTCGACAGGGGGTGAGGGCAATGAGCAGTTCTTC | CATSDSTGGEGNEQFF
NA | TRBJ2-6 | TRBV7-9 | NA | TGTGCCAGCAGGGTTCGGGATTCTGGGGCCAACGTCCTGACTTTC | CASRVRDSGANVLTF
NA | TRBJ1-2 | TRBV24-1 | NA | TGTGCCACCAGTGACCTATGCAAGGCAAGGGGCTACACCTTC | CATSDLCKARGYTF
NA | TRBJ2-7 | TRBV5-4 | NA | TGTGCCAGCAGCCCTGAAGGGGGCTCCTACGAGCAGTACTTC | CASSPEGGSYEQYF
NA | TRBJ1-2 | TRBV5-6 | NA | TGTGCCAGCAGCGACGGAAACTATGGCTACACCTTC | CASSDGNYGYTF
NA | TRBJ2-7 | TRBV21-1 | NA | TGTGCCAGCAGCAAAAAGGGTTGGACACGGAGTCCGTACGAGCAGTACTTC | CASSKKGWTRSPYEQYF
NA | TRBJ1-6 | TRBV7-8 | NA | TGTGCCAGCAGCCCGACAGTCCCGGATTCACCCCTCCACTTT | CASSPTVPDSPLHF
NA | TRBJ2-7 | TRBV27 | NA | TGTGCCAGCAGTTTATCATACCCTGCCCTGAGTAGGTACTTC | CASSLSYPALSRYF
NA | TRBJ1-4 | TRBV7-9 | NA | TGTGCCAGCAGCCCCGGGGAGACAACTAATGAAAAACTGTTTTTT | CASSPGETTNEKLFF
TRBD2 | TRBJ2-2 | TRBV30 | NA | TGTGCCTGGAGTGTGATTAGCGGGAGGGAGGCCACCGGGGAGCTGTTTTTT | CAWSVISGREATGELFF
TRBD2 | TRBJ2-1 | TRBV6-5 | NA | TGTGCCAGCAGACTAGGACTAGCACAAGAGCAGTTCTTC | CASRLGLAQEQFF
NA | TRBJ2-5 | TRBV6-5 | NA | TGTGCCAGCAGTTATGGGGATCAAGAGACCCAGTACTTC | CASSYGDQETQYF
TRBD1 | TRBJ1-5 | TRBV29-1 | NA | TGCAGCGTGACCCCGGGACAGGGTAGCAATCAGCCCCAGCATTTT | CSVTPGQGSNQPQHF
NA | TRBJ2-1 | TRBV6-5 | NA | TGTGCCAGCACCCGGGCGGCGGAGGGGGTGCCGTTCTTC | CASTRAAEGVPFF
NA | TRBJ1-1 | TRBV7-9 | NA | TGTGCCAGCGCTGGGGATTTCGGCACTGAAGCTTTCTTT | CASAGDFGTEAFF
TRBD1 | TRBJ1-1 | TRBV18 | NA | TGTGCCAGCTCACTTGGACAGGTTGCTTTCGGCACTGAAGCTTTCTTT | CASSLGQVAFGTEAFF
TRBD2 | TRBJ2-7 | TRBV5-1 | NA | TGCGCCAGCAGCTTCGGGCGGGAGAGGGCCTACGAGCAGTACTTC | CASSFGRERAYEQYF
NA | TRBJ2-1 | TRBV28 | NA | TGTGCCAGCAGACCCGGGACCCTTAGATACAACAATGAGCAGTTCTTC | CASRPGTLRYNNEQFF
TRBD2 | TRBJ2-5 | TRBV10-3 | NA | TGTGCCATCAGCGATTCCCTTAATCCGGGACTAGCGGGAGGGCCCCCTCGACAAGAGACCCAGTACTTC | CAISDSLNPGLAGGPPRQETQYF
TRBD1 | TRBJ2-2 | TRBV18 | NA | TGTGCCAGCTCACCGGACAGGCTAGGAACCGGGGAGCTGTTTTTT | CASSPDRLGTGELFF
NA | TRBJ1-5 | TRBV27 | NA | TGTGCCAGCAGTTTATCCAGGGCTCAGCCCCAGCATTTT | CASSLSRAQPQHF
NA | TRBJ1-2 | TRBV7-8 | NA | TGTGCCAGCAGCCTCCGCGGCTCAGACTATGGCTACACCTTC | CASSLRGSDYGYTF
NA | TRBJ1-2 | TRBV5-4 | few | TGTGCCAGCAGATCTGGTGGGGGGGTTGGCTACACCTTC | CASRSGGGVGYTF
NA | TRBJ2-1 | TRBV24-1 | once | TGTGCCACCAGTGATTTCCGGGGCCGTAGCTCCTACAATGAGCAGTTCTTC | CATSDFRGRSSYNEQFF
NA | TRBJ1-1 | TRBV27 | NA | TGTGCCAGCAGTTCCCGAGCCTTCAGGGATTGGGGAACTGAAGCTTTCTTT | CASSSRAFRDWGTEAFF
NA | TRBJ1-1 | TRBV30 | NA | TGTGCCTGGAGCGCAATTCAGGAAGCTTTCTTT | CAWSAIQEAFF
TRBD1 | TRBJ1-2 | TRBV5-1 | NA | TGCGCCAGCAGCTGGGACAGGGGCCCTTCCTATGGCTACACCTTC | CASSWDRGPSYGYTF
NA | TRBJ1-1 | TRBV15 | NA | TGTGCCACCAGCAGAGCCCCAAACACTGAAGCTTTCTTT | CATSRAPNTEAFF
NA | TRBJ2-5 | TRBV5-1 | NA | TGCGCCAGCAGCTTGGGCCCCCAAGCGGGCCAAGAGACCCAGTACTTC | CASSLGPQAGQETQYF
NA | TRBJ1-5 | TRBV28 | NA | TGTGCCAGCAGGCAGGGAGGCAATCAGCCCCAGCATTTT | CASRQGGNQPQHF
NA | TRBJ2-7 | TRBV5-1 | NA | TGCGCCAGCAACTCTCTGAGTCCCTCCTACGAGCAGTACTTC | CASNSLSPSYEQYF
TRBD2 | TRBJ2-1 | TRBV27 | NA | TGTGCCAGCAGGCGGCTAGCGGGAGGGAACTATGAGCAGTTCTTC | CASRRLAGGNYEQFF
NA | TRBJ1-2 | TRBV21-1 | NA | TGTGCCGGTTTCGGACAGGGTGGCTATGGCTACACCTTC | CAGFGQGGYGYTF
NA | TRBJ2-6 | TRBV11-3 | NA | TGTGCCAGCAGCTTACAATCTAGGGGGGATGAGTCTGGGGCCAACGTCCTGACTTTC | CASSLQSRGDESGANVLTF
TRBD1 | TRBJ1-1 | TRBV14 | NA | TGTGCCAGCAGCCGCATCACAGGGGAAACTGAAGCTTTCTTT | CASSRITGETEAFF